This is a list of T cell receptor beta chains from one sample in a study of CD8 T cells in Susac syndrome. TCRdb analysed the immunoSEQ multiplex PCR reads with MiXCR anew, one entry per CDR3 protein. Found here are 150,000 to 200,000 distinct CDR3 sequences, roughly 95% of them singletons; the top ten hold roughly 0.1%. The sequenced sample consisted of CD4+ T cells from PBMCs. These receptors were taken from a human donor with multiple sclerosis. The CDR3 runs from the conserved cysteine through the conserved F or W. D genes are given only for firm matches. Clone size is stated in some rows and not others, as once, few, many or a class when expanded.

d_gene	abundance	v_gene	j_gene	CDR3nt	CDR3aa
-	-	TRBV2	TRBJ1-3	TGTGCCAGCAATGGTGGAGGGGCTGGAAACACCATATATTTT	CASNGGGAGNTIYF
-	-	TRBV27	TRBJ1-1	TGTGCCAGCAGTTTATATGGGGCGAATCTGGACACTGAAGCTTTCTTT	CASSLYGANLDTEAFF
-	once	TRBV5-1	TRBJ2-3	TGCGCCACCTCAGTGACGGGGTGGTCAGATACGCAGTATTTT	CATSVTGWSDTQYF
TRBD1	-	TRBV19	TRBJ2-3	TGTGCCAGTAGTGCAAGGGGGGGACAGGGGGCAGATACGCAGTATTTT	CASSARGGQGADTQYF
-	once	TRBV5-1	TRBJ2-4	TGCGCCAGCAGCTGGGGCTGGCTAGCCAAAAACATTCAGTACTTC	CASSWGWLAKNIQYF
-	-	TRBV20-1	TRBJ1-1	TGCAGTGCTTTCACCCGGGCCCGCGGGACTGAAGCTTTCTTT	CSAFTRARGTEAFF
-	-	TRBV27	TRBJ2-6	TGTGCCAGCAGTTTAAGAGGCGGGAATAAGGCTGGGGCCAACGTCCTGACTTTC	CASSLRGGNKAGANVLTF
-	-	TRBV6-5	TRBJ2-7	TGTGCCAGCATTAAAGGTGGGGAGGTATCCTACGAGCAGTACTTC	CASIKGGEVSYEQYF
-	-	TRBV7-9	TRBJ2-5	TGTGCCAGCAGCCAGCTTAGGGACCAAGAGACCCAGTACTTC	CASSQLRDQETQYF
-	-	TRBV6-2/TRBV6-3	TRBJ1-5	TGTGCCAGCAGTAATTCCAGGGGAGGAGGACAGCCCCAGCATTTT	CASSNSRGGGQPQHF
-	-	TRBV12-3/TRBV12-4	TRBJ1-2	TGTGCCAGCACCTCGGGACGGATCTACGGCTACACCTTC	CASTSGRIYGYTF
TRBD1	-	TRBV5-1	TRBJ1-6	TGCGCCAGCAGGGTATCGGGACAGTATAATTCACCCCTCCACTTT	CASRVSGQYNSPLHF
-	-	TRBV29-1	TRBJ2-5	TGCAGCGTCAGGACCGGGCTCCAAGAGACCCAGTACTTC	CSVRTGLQETQYF
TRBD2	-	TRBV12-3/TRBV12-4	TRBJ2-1	TGTGCCAGCAGTTTCGGCGGGAGTTGGGGCGATGAGCAGTTCTTC	CASSFGGSWGDEQFF
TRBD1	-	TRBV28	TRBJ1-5	TGTGCCAGCACCCTCCATCCCGGGACAGGGCTAAGTCAGCCCCAGCATTTT	CASTLHPGTGLSQPQHF
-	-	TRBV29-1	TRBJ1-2	TGCAGCGTTGCGCACGACTATGGCTACACCTTC	CSVAHDYGYTF
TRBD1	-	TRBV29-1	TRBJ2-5	TGCAGCGTTGGTCGGGACAGGGAGACCCAGTACTTC	CSVGRDRETQYF
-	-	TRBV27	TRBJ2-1	TGTGCCAGCAGGACCAACGGTAACGAGCAGTTCTTC	CASRTNGNEQFF
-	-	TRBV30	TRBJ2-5	TGTGCCTGGAGCGAATCCCGGACCATGTACCAAGAGACCCAGTACTTC	CAWSESRTMYQETQYF
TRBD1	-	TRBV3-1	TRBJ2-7	TGTGCCAGCAGCCGACAGACAGGGGCCGGGTACGAGCAGTACTTC	CASSRQTGAGYEQYF
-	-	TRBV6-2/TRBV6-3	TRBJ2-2	TGTGCCAGCACCTACGGTGGGACCGGGGAGCTGTTTTTT	CASTYGGTGELFF
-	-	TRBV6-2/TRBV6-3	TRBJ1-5	TGTGCCAGCGAGAGGGGTAACAATCAGCCCCAGCATTTT	CASERGNNQPQHF
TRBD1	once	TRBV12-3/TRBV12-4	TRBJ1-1	TGTGCCAGTGCCGGGACAGGCAGATCTGAAGCTTTCTTT	CASAGTGRSEAFF
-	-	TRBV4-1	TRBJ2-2	TGCGCCAGCAGCCAAGAATCCAGAAACACCGGGGAGCTGTTTTTT	CASSQESRNTGELFF
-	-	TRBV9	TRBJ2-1	TGTGCCAGCAGCGTAGAAGCACAGGCCTATTCCTACAATGAGCAGTTCTTC	CASSVEAQAYSYNEQFF
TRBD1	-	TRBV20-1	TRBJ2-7	TGCAGTGCCACAGGGACAGGATACTCCTACGAGCAGTACTTC	CSATGTGYSYEQYF
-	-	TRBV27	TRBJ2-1	TGTGCCAGCAGTTTAGGCAGAAAGTTCCCCCGCTCCTACAATGAGCAGTTCTTC	CASSLGRKFPRSYNEQFF
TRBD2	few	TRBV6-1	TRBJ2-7	TGTGCCATTCAAAAGCGGGACGCCCCCTACGAGCAGTACTTC	CAIQKRDAPYEQYF
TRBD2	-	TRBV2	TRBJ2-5	TGTGCCAGAAGAATAGCGGGTCAAGAGACCCAGTACTTC	CARRIAGQETQYF
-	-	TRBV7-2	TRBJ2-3	TGTGCCAGCAGGCGGGACAAAGGCACAGATACGCAGTATTTT	CASRRDKGTDTQYF
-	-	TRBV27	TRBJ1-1	TGTGCCAGCAGTTTATCATACAGGGACGCTGAAGCTTTCTTT	CASSLSYRDAEAFF
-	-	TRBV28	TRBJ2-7	TGTGCCAGCAGTCCTGATCTGAACGAGCAGTACTTC	CASSPDLNEQYF
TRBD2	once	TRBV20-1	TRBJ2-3	TGCAGTGCTAGAGATCCAGCGGGGGGCACAGATACGCAGTATTTT	CSARDPAGGTDTQYF